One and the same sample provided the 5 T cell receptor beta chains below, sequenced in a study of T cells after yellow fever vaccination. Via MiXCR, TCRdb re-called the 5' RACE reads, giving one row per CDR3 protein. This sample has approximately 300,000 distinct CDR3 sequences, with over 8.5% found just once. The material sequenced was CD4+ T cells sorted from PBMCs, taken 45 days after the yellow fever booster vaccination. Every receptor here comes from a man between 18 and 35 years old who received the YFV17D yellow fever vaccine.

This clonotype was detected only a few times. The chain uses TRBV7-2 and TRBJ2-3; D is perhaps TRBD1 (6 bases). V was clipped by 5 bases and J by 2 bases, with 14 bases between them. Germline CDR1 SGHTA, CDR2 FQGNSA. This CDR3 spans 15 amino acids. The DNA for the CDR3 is TGTGCCAGCAGCCCACAGGGTAGCCCCACAGATACGCAGTATTTT. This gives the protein CASSPQGSPTDTQYF.

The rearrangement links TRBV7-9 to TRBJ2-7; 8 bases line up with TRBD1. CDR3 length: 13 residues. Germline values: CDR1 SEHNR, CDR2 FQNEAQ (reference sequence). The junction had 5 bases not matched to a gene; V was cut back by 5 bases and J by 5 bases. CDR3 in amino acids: CASSIGQGNEQYF. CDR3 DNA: TGTGCCAGCAGCATCGGACAGGGCAACGAGCAGTACTTC.

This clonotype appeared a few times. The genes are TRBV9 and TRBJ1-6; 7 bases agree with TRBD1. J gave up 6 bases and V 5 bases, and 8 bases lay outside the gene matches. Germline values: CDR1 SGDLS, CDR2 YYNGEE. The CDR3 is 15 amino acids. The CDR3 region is CASRATGDLNSPLHF. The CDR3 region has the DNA TGTGCCAGCAGGGCCACAGGGGATCTTAATTCACCCCTCCACTTT.

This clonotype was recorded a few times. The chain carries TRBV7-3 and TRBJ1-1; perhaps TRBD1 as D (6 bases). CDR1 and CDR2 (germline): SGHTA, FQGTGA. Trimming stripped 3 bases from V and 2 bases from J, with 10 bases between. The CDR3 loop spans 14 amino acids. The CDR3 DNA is TGTGCCAGCAGCTTTCAGGGGAGTAACACTGAAGCTTTCTTT. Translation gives CASSFQGSNTEAFF.

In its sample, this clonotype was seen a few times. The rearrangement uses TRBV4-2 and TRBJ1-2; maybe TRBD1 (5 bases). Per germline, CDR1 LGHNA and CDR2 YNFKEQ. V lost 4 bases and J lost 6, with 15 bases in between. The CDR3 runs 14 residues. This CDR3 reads CASSLAGTRDGYTF. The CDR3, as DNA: TGTGCCAGCAGCCTCGCCGGGACCCGGGATGGCTACACCTTC.